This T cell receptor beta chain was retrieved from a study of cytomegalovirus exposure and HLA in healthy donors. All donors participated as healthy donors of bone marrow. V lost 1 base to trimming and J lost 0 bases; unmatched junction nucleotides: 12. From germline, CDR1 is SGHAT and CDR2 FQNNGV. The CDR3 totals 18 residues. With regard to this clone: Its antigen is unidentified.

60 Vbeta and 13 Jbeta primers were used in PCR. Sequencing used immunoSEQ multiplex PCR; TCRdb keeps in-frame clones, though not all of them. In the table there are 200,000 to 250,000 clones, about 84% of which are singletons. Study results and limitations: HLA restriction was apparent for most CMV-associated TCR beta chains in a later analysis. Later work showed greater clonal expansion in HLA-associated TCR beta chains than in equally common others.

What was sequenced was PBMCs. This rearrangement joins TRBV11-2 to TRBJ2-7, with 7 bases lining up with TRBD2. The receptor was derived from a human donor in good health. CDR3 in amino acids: CASSLGSASGRISYEQYF. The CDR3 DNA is TGTGCCAGCAGCTTAGGGTCGGCTAGCGGAAGGATCTCCTACGAGCAGTACTTC.